This T cell receptor beta chain was found in a study of blood T cell repertoires in COVID-19 (dated by TCRdb to the early 2020s). Notes on the research overall: Collaborator samples came from the United States, Italy and Spain and covered acute and convalescent phases of COVID-19. Nearly every sample came with metadata listing a de-identified subject ID, COVID-19 status, age in years and sex. HLA class I and class II types, where available, came from metadata supplied by the sample provider rather than from assay-based typing. Samples were obtained from the ongoing ImmuneRACE study (first 160 participants) and from about 1,300 subjects provided by 6 global collaborators. The prospective study material was composed of cDNA or gDNA derived from T cells, B-cell-depleted T cells, or PBMCs. A freely available public database, intended as a resource for researchers studying the immune response to SARS-CoV-2, is where the repertoires were released. Deeply sampled blood TCRbeta repertoires from subjects exposed to, actively infected with, or recovered from COVID-19 were included in the dataset.

A distance of 32 bases separates the germline ends of V and J, which lose 4 bases and 13 bases respectively. The CDR3 runs 17 amino acids, cysteine and phenylalanine included. Here the CDR3 DNA is all that survives: 51 bases in frame from base 1. Based on the germline V gene, the CDR1 and CDR2 sequences are SGHDT and YYEEEE. The paper's findings and limits, for the study overall: The amount of clinical and demographic metadata varied by source and participant and was provided uncurated.

TCRbeta CDR3 regions were amplified from genomic DNA by means of the immunoSEQ Assay, a bias-controlled multiplex PCR. The paper's data handling went like this. The number of nucleated cells in each sample was estimated from the amplification of reference gene primers within the assay. To quantify the absolute abundance of each unique TCRbeta CDR3 rearrangement, sequence reads were collapsed and filtered. Productive Simpson clonality was computed per sample as the square root of Simpson's diversity index over productive rearrangements. The source is immuneACCESS, and TCRdb retained only in-frame sequences with V and J called. Part of the clones is not carried over; for the studies checked, unresolved V genes explain less than half of this, and the remainder is unexplained. V, J and clone size derive from that table, while D and trimming were established from the DNA sequence. The sample data list fewer than 350,000 clones, and under 95% of these were observed just once. The ten most abundant clones make up about 2.1% of the sample.

With regard to this clone: The antigen this receptor binds is unknown. No base quality information exists; no much larger clone differs at one position.

Participants in the prospective study were enrolled through a virtual design, were aged roughly 18 to 100 years, and lived in approximately 24 United States geographic areas. Cohort assignment in the prospective study relied on participant-reported clinical history from a screening survey and a study questionnaire. Each participant in the prospective study had whole blood, serum and a nasopharyngeal or oropharyngeal swab collected by mobile phlebotomists. Additional blood draws and questionnaires over an approximately two-month period could optionally be provided by prospective study participants. Before DNA extraction, prospective study blood samples were shipped either frozen or at room temperature.

The TCR originated in a woman aged 40 to 50 with acute COVID-19. The V and J genes are TRBV5-6 and TRBJ1-2; confidence is insufficient to name the D gene. The sample consisted of PBMCs or T cells enriched from blood (not recorded which). The nucleotide sequence is given as TGTGCCAGCAGCACCATACTCGAATACCCGAGGAACCTAATCATCACCTTC. Its product reads: CASSTILEYPRNLIITF.